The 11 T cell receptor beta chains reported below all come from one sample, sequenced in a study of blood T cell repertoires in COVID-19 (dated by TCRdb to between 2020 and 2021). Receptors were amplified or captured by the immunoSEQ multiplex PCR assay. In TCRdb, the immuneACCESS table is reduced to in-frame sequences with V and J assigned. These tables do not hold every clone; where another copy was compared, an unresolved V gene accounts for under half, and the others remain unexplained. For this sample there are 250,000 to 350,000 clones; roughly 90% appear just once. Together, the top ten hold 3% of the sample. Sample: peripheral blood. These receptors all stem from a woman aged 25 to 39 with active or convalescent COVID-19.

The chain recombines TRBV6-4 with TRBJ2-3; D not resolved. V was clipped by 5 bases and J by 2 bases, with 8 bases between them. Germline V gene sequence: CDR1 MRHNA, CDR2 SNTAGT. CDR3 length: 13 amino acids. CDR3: CASSSEPTDTQYF. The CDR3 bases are TGTGCCAGCAGTAGCGAACCCACAGATACGCAGTATTTT.

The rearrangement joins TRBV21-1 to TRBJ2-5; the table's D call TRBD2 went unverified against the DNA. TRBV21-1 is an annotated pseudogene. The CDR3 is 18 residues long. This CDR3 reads CASSKARGTSGDRETQYF. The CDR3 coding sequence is TGTGCCAGCAGCAAAGCACGGGGGACTAGCGGGGATCGGGAGACCCAGTACTTC.

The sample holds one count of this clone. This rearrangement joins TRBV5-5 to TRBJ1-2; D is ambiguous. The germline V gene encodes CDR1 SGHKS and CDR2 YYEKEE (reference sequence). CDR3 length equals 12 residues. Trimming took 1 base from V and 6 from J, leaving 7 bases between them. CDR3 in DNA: TGTGCCAGCAGCTTGAGGGAGAATGGCTACACCTTC. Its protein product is CASSLRENGYTF.

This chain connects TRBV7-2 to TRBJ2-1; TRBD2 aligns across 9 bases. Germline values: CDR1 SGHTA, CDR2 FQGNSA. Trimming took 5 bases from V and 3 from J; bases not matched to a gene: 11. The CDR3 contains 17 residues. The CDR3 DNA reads TGTGCCAGCAGCCCGAACCGCGGGGGGGGAAACTACAATGAGCAGTTCTTC. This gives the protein CASSPNRGGGNYNEQFF.

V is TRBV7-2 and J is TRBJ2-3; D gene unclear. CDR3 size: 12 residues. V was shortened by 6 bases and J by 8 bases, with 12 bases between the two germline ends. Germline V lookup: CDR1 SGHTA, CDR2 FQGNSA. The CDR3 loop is CASREQTGTQYF. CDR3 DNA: TGTGCCAGCAGGGAACAAACGGGTACGCAGTATTTT. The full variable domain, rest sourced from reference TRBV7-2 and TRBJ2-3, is GAGVSQSPSNKVTEKGKDVELRCDPISGHTALYWYRQSLGQGLEFLIYFQGNSAPDKSGLPSDRFSAERTGGSVSTLTIQRTQQEDSAVYLCASREQTGTQYFGPGTRLTVL.

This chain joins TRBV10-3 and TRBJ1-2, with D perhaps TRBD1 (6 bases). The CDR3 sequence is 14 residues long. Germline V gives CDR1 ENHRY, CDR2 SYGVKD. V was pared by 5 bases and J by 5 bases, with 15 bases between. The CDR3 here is CAISTNRAPYGYTF. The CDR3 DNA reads TGTGCCATCAGTACTAACAGGGCCCCTTATGGCTACACCTTC.

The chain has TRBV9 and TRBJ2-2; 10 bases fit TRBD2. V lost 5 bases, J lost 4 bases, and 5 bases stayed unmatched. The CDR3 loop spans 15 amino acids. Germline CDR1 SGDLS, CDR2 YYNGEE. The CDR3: CASRSSGGGTGELFF. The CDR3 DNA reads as TGTGCCAGCAGGTCAAGCGGGGGGGGCACCGGGGAGCTGTTTTTT. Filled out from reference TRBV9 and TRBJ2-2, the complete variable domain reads DSGVTQTPKHLITATGQRVTLRCSPRSGDLSVYWYQQSLDQGLQFLIQYYNGEERAKGNILERFSAQQFPDLHSELNLSSLELGDSALYFCASRSSGGGTGELFFGEGSRLTVL.

In DNA, the CDR3 is TGTGCCAGCAGCGGGGGCTACTCTGGAAACACCATATATTTT. As protein: CASSGGYSGNTIYF. V is TRBV9 and J is TRBJ1-3; tentatively, D is TRBD1 (5 bases). CDR3 length equals 14 residues. The germline V gene encodes CDR1 SGDLS and CDR2 YYNGEE. V lost 3 bases, J lost 0 bases, and 7 bases lay in between.

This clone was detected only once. The CDR3 DNA reads as TGTGCCAGCAGCGGGGGGCAAGAGACCCAGTACTTC. Translation gives CASSGGQETQYF. The chain is built from TRBV12-3 or TRBV12-4 and TRBJ2-5, with 7 bases lining up with TRBD2. The CDR3 consists of 12 residues. V dropped 6 bases and J dropped 2; count of bases not matched to a gene: 0.

CDR3: CASRGMDRPVLNTEAFF. CDR3 sequence (DNA): TGTGCCAGTAGGGGAATGGACAGGCCCGTTTTGAACACTGAAGCTTTCTTT. This rearrangement joins TRBV19 to TRBJ1-1; 7 bases agree with TRBD1. The CDR3 has 17 amino acids. V was pared by 6 bases and J by 0 bases, with 13 bases of the junction left unmatched. Germline V CDR1 and CDR2: LNHDA, SQIVND (reference sequence).

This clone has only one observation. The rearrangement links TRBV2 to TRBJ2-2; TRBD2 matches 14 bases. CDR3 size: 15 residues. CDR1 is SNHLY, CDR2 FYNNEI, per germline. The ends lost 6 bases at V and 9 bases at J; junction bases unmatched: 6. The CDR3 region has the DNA TGTGCCAGCAGGACTAGCGGGGGGGCGAAAAGGGAGCTGTTTTTT. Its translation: CASRTSGGAKRELFF.